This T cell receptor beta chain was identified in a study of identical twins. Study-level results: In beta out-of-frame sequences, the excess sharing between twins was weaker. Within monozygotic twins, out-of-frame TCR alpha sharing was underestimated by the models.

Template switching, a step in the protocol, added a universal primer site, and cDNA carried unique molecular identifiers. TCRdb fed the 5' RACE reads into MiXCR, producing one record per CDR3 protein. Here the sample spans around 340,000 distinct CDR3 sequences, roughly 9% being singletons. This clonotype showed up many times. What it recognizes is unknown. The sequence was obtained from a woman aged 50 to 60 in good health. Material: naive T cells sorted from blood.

CDR3 nucleotides: TGCGCCAGCAGCCAGGGGGACAGGGCCCTCACCGGGGAGCTGTTTTTT. Translation: CASSQGDRALTGELFF. This chain connects TRBV5-1 to TRBJ2-2, with TRBD1 identical over 9 bases. Trimming removed 4 bases from V and 4 bases from J; junction bases left unmatched: 8. From germline, CDR1 is SGHRS and CDR2 YFSETQ. This CDR3 is 16 amino acids long.